This TCR beta chain was retrieved from a study of CD8+ T cells in alopecia areata (dated by TCRdb to the late 2010s). Regarding the research as a whole: Treated patients were enrolled in an open-label pilot trial of oral tofacitinib at 5 to 10 mg twice daily for moderate-to-severe alopecia areata. Clonality in the scalp was compared among normal scalp (n=4), patchy alopecia areata scalp (n=8), and alopecia totalis/universalis scalp (n=8). Disease severity in treated patients was measured with the SALT score, which quantifies the percentage of affected scalp surface area. Biopsies were taken from tofacitinib-treated patients at baseline and again at 4 and 24 weeks into treatment, and several of those patients also had a later scalp biopsy. In both human patients and the C3H/HeJ mouse model, the study applied high-throughput TCRbeta sequencing to look at T cell clonal expansion in alopecia areata. On the human side, TCRbeta sequencing was run on scalp tissue and on sorted CD4+ and CD8+ peripheral blood T cells from healthy controls and from alopecia areata patients with either patchy or totalis/universalis disease. immunoSEQ multiplex PCR using 35 Vbeta forward primers and 13 Jbeta reverse primers was used to amplify TCRbeta CDR3 regions. RNA was obtained with the PAXgene miRNA kit for fixed scalp, the miRNeasy kit for PBMCs, and the RNeasy kit for mouse skin. Patients stayed on tofacitinib for 6 to 18 months and then had 6 months of follow-up off drug so that delayed response and recurrence could be assessed. The full study reports these points: Scalp TCR repertoire analysis is complicated because resident alphabeta T cells in normal human skin are also sequenced, whereas mouse skin is dominated by gammadelta T cells. Tofacitinib significantly lowered scalp clonality and the number of expanded CD8+ clones among the top 100 scalp clones. Many expanded lesional clones persisted in scalp and blood during tofacitinib treatment, which may partly explain relapse after stopping treatment. Shared TCR sequences between patients were less evident than in mice, which may be partly attributable to HLA diversity in the patient population. Lesional scalp, especially in alopecia totalis/universalis, showed higher clonality and more expanded CD8+ clones than normal scalp, suggesting antigenic drive. Because the treated cohort was small and included a single nonresponder, larger studies are needed to assess links between baseline CD8+ expansion and response.

Library method: the immunoSEQ multiplex PCR assay. For TCR sequencing, RNA was extracted from every sample and reverse transcribed into cDNA to serve as template. First-strand cDNA was synthesized using SuperScript III with a 2:1 mix of oligo-dT and random hexamers. A synthetic immune receptor repertoire was used to measure amplification bias, and any remaining bias was corrected computationally. Under the source paper's analysis protocol: Raw reads were preprocessed to remove errors, and CDR3 was defined by IMGT conventions from the conserved cysteine to phenylalanine. To get clonality, Shannon entropy was normalized by log2 of the number of productive unique TCRs and the result was subtracted from 1. Scalp TCRbeta sequences were cross-referenced with sorted blood CD4 and CD8 repertoires so that the CD4 or CD8 identity of scalp clones could be inferred. TCRdb retrieved this table from immuneACCESS and kept in-frame rearrangements only. Not all clones are present; in checked studies, unresolved V genes account for under half, and no reason is known for the remainder. V, J and clone size derive from that table, while D and trimming were established from the DNA sequence. The sample data list under 200,000 clones, and less than 70% of these were observed just once. The ten largest clonotypes hold 0.7% to 1% of the sample.

For this clone: It has no known antigen specificity. Base qualities are not at hand, and no much larger clone is one base apart.

Interpreted using the paper, the time point label stands for: approximately 4 weeks on oral tofacitinib. The intended sense of this specimen's treatment or condition label: oral pan-JAK inhibitor, 5-10 mg twice daily. Peripheral blood and lesional scalp punch biopsies were obtained from patients with alopecia areata. PBMCs were isolated by density centrifugation and stained for CD3, CD4 and CD8, after which CD4+ and CD8+ T cells were sorted on a FACSAria. The sample was CD4+ T cells sorted from blood, taken at week 4, from a patient treated with tofacitinib. This clonotype was obtained from a human donor with alopecia areata.

The CDR3 amino acid sequence is: CASSPIAGGPSYNEQFF. Here is the DNA: TGTGCCAGCTCACCAATAGCAGGGGGGCCATCCTACAATGAGCAGTTCTTC. The V gene is TRBV18 and the J gene is TRBJ2-1; the best D guess is TRBD1, with 7 bases matching. V gives up 2 bases and J gives up 1 base, and the segment between their germline ends measures 15 bases. Taken from cysteine to phenylalanine, the CDR3 has 17 residues. Only the CDR3 DNA is retained, 51 bases long and in frame from the first base. From a lookup of the germline V gene, CDR1 and CDR2 are KGHSH and LQKENI.